This T cell receptor (beta chain) was captured in a study of PD-L1 blockade in urothelial cancer listed by TCRdb under 2017. For the wider study: Therapy was started in about 2014 for all patients, and atezolizumab 1,200 mg was administered intravenously every 3 weeks. About 85% of the roughly 29 patients were males with bladder-origin urothelial cancer, and about two thirds of the roughly 30 reported a prior smoking history. An ECOG performance status of 0 or 1 was recorded for the patients, and 0 to 3 prior chemotherapy regimens had been received by the patients. Blood samples were analyzed at two time points: 3 weeks after treatment start (second dose) and 6 weeks after treatment start. Blood samples gave a median of approximately 150,000 T cells and 88,000 or so unique TCRs, with a median clonality of 0.080. An exploratory multi-omic analysis was conducted of the somatic, immune and clinical correlates of response to PD-L1 blockade with atezolizumab in urothelial cancer. Pretreatment tumor samples and matched peripheral blood, collected serially before and after atezolizumab treatment, underwent TCR sequencing. Progression-free survival longer than 6 months counted as durable clinical benefit, and TCR features were additionally tested against both progression-free and overall survival. Whole exome sequencing and RNA sequencing of pretreatment tumors were performed alongside TCR sequencing in the same patients. Nine patients achieved durable clinical benefit and some 20 did not. Pretreatment blood TCR-seq was available for about 28 patients, at least one posttreatment blood collection was obtained for 25 or so patients, and tumor TCR-seq was available for 25 or so patients.

Each PCR received spiked-in synthetic TCR analog templates so that absolute template abundance could be estimated from read counts. The immunoSEQ assay was used to amplify TCRbeta CDR3 regions from genomic DNA with bias-controlled V and J gene primers. Rearranged TCRbeta segments were sequenced at approximately 20X coverage. Processing in the source paper ran as follows. Sequencing errors were corrected by clustering and CDR3s were annotated against IMGT to assign V, D and J genes. Out-of-frame and stop-codon sequences were excluded, and only productive TCRbeta rearrangements were used in downstream analyses. Clonality was computed as one minus Shannon entropy normalized by the log of the number of unique productive sequences. Clones differing between time points or between blood and tumor were identified using Fisher's exact test with Benjamini-Hochberg correction, with an adjusted p below 0.01 applied as the threshold. Held by TCRdb, this immuneACCESS table contains in-frame sequences only and omits some clones. Under half of the omission traces to an unresolved V gene where checked; the cause of the rest is unknown. The DNA was the basis for D and trimming; V, J and clone size are from that table. This sample has 40,000 to 55,000 clones in its table, and around 89% of those were observed once. The ten most abundant clones make up 2.4% of the sample.

Overall study outcomes, separate from this receptor: Improved progression-free and overall survival was associated with having pretreatment peripheral blood TCR clonality below the median. Greater expansion of tumor-associated TCR clones in peripheral blood 3 weeks after the start of treatment was observed in patients with durable benefit (n ≈ 22, p = 0.022). Small sample size (n ≈ 29) and many exploratory analyses mean the results are intended to be hypothesis-generating.

The germline V gene sets CDR1 to KGHSY and CDR2 to FQNENV. Germline trimming amounts to 4 bases on V and 4 bases on J, with 4 as the count of junction bases outside the gene matches. Including the terminal cysteine and phenylalanine, the CDR3 comprises 13 residues. The sequence is cut down to CDR3 DNA, 39 bases in frame from base 1. In light of the paper, this sample's time point label describes: peripheral blood 6 weeks after treatment start. The cohort included roughly 30 patients with locally advanced or metastatic urothelial carcinoma who were treated at Memorial Sloan Kettering on a trial protocol. Peripheral blood mononuclear cells were collected pretreatment and during treatment, with between 1 and 8 total time points per patient. The Qiagen DNeasy Blood extraction kit was used to purify genomic DNA from total PBMCs and from tumor samples. PBMCs were collected pretreatment and during treatment, and were isolated and stored as previously described.

Of note for this clone: The specificity of this receptor is unknown. It has no much larger one-base neighbor in the sample; base qualities were not kept.

Source: PBMCs, taken around atezolizumab (anti-PD-L1) treatment. Here the chain combines TRBV16 and TRBJ2-7; the central 7 bases match TRBD1. The receptor was derived from a man aged 60 to 75 with urothelial cancer. CDR3 loop: CASSLGTEYEQYF. In nucleotide form, the sequence is TGTGCCAGCAGCCTCGGGACAGAGTACGAGCAGTACTTC.